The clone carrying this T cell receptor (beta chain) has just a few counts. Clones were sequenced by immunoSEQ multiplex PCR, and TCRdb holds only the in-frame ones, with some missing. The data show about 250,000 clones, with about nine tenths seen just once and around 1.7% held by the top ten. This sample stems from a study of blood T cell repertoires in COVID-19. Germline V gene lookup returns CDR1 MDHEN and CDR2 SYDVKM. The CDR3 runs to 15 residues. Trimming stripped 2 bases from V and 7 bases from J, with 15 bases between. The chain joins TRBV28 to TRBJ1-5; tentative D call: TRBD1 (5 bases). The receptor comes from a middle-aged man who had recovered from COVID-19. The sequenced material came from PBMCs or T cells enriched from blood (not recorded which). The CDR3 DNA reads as TGTGCCAGCAGTTTAAGGGGTAGGGGAGGCCAGCCCCAGCATTTT. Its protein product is CASSLRGRGGQPQHF.